This T cell receptor beta chain stems from a study of blood T cell repertoires in COVID-19. The wider study: Nucleic acid was either cDNA or gDNA, and it came from T cells, B-cell-depleted T cells, or PBMCs.

The count of this clone is one. The authors' processing: From reference gene primer amplification, estimates of nucleated cell counts were derived. TCRdb's table, derived via immunoSEQ multiplex PCR, lists solely in-frame clones and lacks some. That table is the source of V, J and clone size, and D and trimming were worked out from the DNA. The profile covers fewer than 65,000 clones, with more than 65% appearing a single time and around 25% taken by the ten largest. There are 15 residues in the CDR3. Trimming left V 5 bases short and J 8 bases short, with 16 bases between. The germline CDR1 and CDR2 sequences are SGHTA and FQGNSA.

The genes are TRBV7-2 and TRBJ1-6; possible D gene TRBD1, 5 bases. This clonotype was sampled from a human donor in a cohort sampled during active COVID-19. The sample taken for sequencing was peripheral blood. Here the CDR3 reads CASSRDGAGDSPLHF. The CDR3 DNA is TGTGCCAGCAGCCGGGACGGAGCGGGAGATTCACCCCTCCACTTT.